This note documents a single TCR beta chain sequence. The source of the sample is a study of T cell responses to AZD1222 COVID-19 vaccine. The germline CDR1 and CDR2 sequences are LGHDT and YNNKEL (reference sequence). After removal of 4 bases from V and 5 bases from J, the junction contained 4 bases not matched to a gene. The CDR3 is 15 residues long. Produced via immunoSEQ multiplex PCR; TCRdb's table is partial and in-frame only. The data contain some 190,000 clones, about nine tenths of them singletons. The chain carries TRBV3-1 (or the pseudogene TRBV3-2) and TRBJ2-2; 10 bases agree with TRBD2. The source is an adult who received the AZD1222 COVID-19 vaccine. This specimen consisted of peripheral blood, obtained 28 days after the second AZD1222 dose. CDR3 coding DNA: TGTGCCAGCAGCCCCCTAGCGGGAGAGACCGGGGAGCTGTTTTTT. This gives the protein CASSPLAGETGELFF.